Following are 10 T cell receptor beta chains from one sample sequenced in a study of OX40 agonist ivuxolimab in advanced cancers. The repertoire was sequenced with immunoSEQ multiplex PCR; TCRdb's copy has only in-frame clones and lacks some. The data contain under 95,000 clones, more than 70% of them singletons. Sequenced here: CD4+ or CD8+ T cells sorted from blood, sampled in a trial of the OX40 agonist ivuxolimab. The receptors shown here come from an adult with an advanced solid tumor such as melanoma, head and neck, liver or kidney cancer.

The gene calls are TRBV7-9 and TRBJ1-4; D unresolved. The CDR3 consists of 16 residues. Trimming left V 4 bases short and J 2 bases short, with 14 bases between. Germline loops: CDR1 SEHNR, CDR2 FQNEAQ (reference sequence). Written as DNA, the CDR3 is TGTGCCAGCAGCTCGGGTGTTACCGGGACTAATGAAAAACTGTTTTTT. Its translation is CASSSGVTGTNEKLFF.

The J gene is TRBJ2-5, the V gene TRBV11-2, with D hard to call. With 0 bases removed from V and 5 bases from J, the gap between germline ends came to 13 bases. Germline V gene lookup returns CDR1 SGHAT and CDR2 FQNNGV. CDR3 length: 15 amino acids. The CDR3 DNA reads as TGTGCCAGCAGCTTAGATCTGCAGTGGTGGGAGACCCAGTACTTC. Translated, it gives CASSLDLQWWETQYF. Looking up the rest from reference TRBV11-2 and TRBJ2-5 gives the full variable domain: EAGVAQSPRYKIIEKRQSVAFWCNPISGHATLYWYQQILGQGPKLLIQFQNNGVVDDSQLPKDRFSAERLKGVDSTLKIQPAKLEDSAVYLCASSLDLQWWETQYFGPGTRLLVL.

Only one count was recorded for this clone. The chain recombines TRBV11-2 with TRBJ1-2; possibly TRBD1 for D (6 bases). Trimming removed 1 base at V and 8 bases at J, with 11 bases between. From germline, CDR1 is SGHAT and CDR2 FQNNGV. This CDR3 has 13 residues. CDR3 sequence: CASSLAGGGGYTF. The CDR3 DNA sequence: TGTGCCAGCAGCTTAGCGGGTGGGGGCGGCTACACCTTC.

V usage is TRBV5-4 and J usage is TRBJ2-6, with D perhaps matching TRBD1 (6 bases). The CDR3 spans 15 residues. Germline V lookup: CDR1 SGHNT, CDR2 YYREEE (reference sequence). V was cut by 4 bases and J by 2 bases, with 10 bases left in between. The CDR3 protein is CASSGPGAGANVLTF. CDR3 sequence (DNA): TGTGCCAGCAGCGGGCCAGGGGCTGGGGCCAACGTCCTGACTTTC. The full variable domain, with the rest looked up from reference TRBV5-4 and TRBJ2-6, is ETGVTQSPTHLIKTRGQQVTLRCSSQSGHNTVSWYQQALGQGPQFIFQYYREEENGRGNFPPRFSGLQFPNYSSELNVNALELDDSALYLCASSGPGAGANVLTFGAGSRLTVL.

The CDR3 protein is CARIVAQPGANYGYTF. The CDR3 nucleotides read TGCGCCAGAATCGTGGCCCAACCAGGGGCTAACTATGGCTACACCTTC. This sequence joins TRBV5-1 and TRBJ1-2; tentative D call: TRBD1 (6 bases). Germline V gene data show CDR1 as SGHRS and CDR2 as YFSETQ. V lost 8 bases to trimming and J lost 0 bases, with 20 bases between them. This CDR3 has 16 amino acids.

CDR3 DNA sequence: TGTGCCAGCAGTCCAGGGACAGGGGGATTCAATCAGCCCCAGCATTTT. Translated, it gives CASSPGTGGFNQPQHF. This chain uses TRBV28 with TRBJ1-5, with 11 bases that match TRBD1. This CDR3 contains 16 residues. Germline lookup yields CDR1 MDHEN and CDR2 SYDVKM. After removal of 5 bases from V and 3 bases from J, the junction contained 6 bases not matched to a gene.

This clone was observed once. The chain links TRBV6-1 to TRBJ2-7; D remains unclear. Looked up from germline, CDR1 is MNHNS and CDR2 is SASEGT. The ends were cut back, 4 bases at V and 0 bases at J, with 10 bases in the middle. This CDR3 is 14 amino acids long. The chain's CDR3 is CASSGALSSYEQYF. In DNA, the CDR3 is TGTGCCAGCAGTGGCGCGCTCAGCTCCTACGAGCAGTACTTC.

This sequence joins TRBV5-1 and TRBJ2-7; tentatively, D is TRBD1 (6 bases). The germline CDR1 and CDR2 sequences are SGHRS and YFSETQ. V lost 0 bases to trimming and J lost 0 bases, with 13 bases between them. The CDR3 runs to 16 residues. As DNA, the CDR3 is TGCGCCAGCAGCTTGGATGGGACACCAATCTCCTACGAGCAGTACTTC. This encodes CASSLDGTPISYEQYF.

The chain couples TRBV27 to TRBJ1-2; a possible D gene is TRBD1 (6 bases). Per the germline V gene, CDR1 is MNHEY and CDR2 is SMNVEV (reference sequence). Trimming removed 1 base from V and 4 bases from J, with 10 bases in between. This CDR3 region has 14 residues. Written as DNA, the CDR3 is TGTGCCAGCAGTTTATTTAAGGGGGTCTATGGCTACACCTTC. Its translation: CASSLFKGVYGYTF.

The rearrangement uses TRBV7-2 and TRBJ2-1, with 10 positions matching TRBD1. With 0 bases clipped from V and 7 bases from J, the junction kept 9 bases outside the gene matches. From germline, CDR1 is SGHTA and CDR2 FQGNSA. The CDR3 length is 17 residues. For the CDR3, the DNA is TGTGCCAGCAGCTTAGCGTCAGGACAGGGGGGGGCGAATGAGCAGTTCTTC. As protein: CASSLASGQGGANEQFF.